This T cell receptor (beta chain) was sequenced for a study of identical twins. Carrying unique molecular identifiers, the cDNA also gained a universal primer site through template switching. TCRdb reprocessed the 5' RACE reads via MiXCR and lists one record per CDR3 protein. The repertoire holds 400,000 to 550,000 distinct CDR3 sequences, roughly 26% seen once, with just under 3% in the top ten. With V trimmed by 5 bases and J by 0 bases, 11 bases remained unmatched. There are 17 residues in the CDR3. These data are also associated with another study on T cells expressing NK-cell markers. As that report states: Each TCR beta repertoire originated in sorted T cells that were CD3+CD56+NKG2C+, CD3+CD56+NKG2C- or CD3+CD56-NKG2C+. It is unclear if expanded NKG2C-expressing clones target HCMV antigens.

The chain joins TRBV12-3 or TRBV12-4 to TRBJ2-5; 8 bases are shared with TRBD2. The sample consisted of CD4+ T cells sorted from blood. This TCR came from a woman aged 18-35 years in good health. The CDR3 region has the DNA TGTGCCAGCAGTCCCGGGGGGGGGACGAAGTACCAAGAGACCCAGTACTTC. Residues: CASSPGGGTKYQETQYF.